The 5 T cell receptor beta chains reported below all come from one sample, sequenced in a study of shared clonotypes between healthy human individuals. TCRdb's table, derived via immunoSEQ multiplex PCR, lists solely in-frame clones and lacks some. The sample carries around 940,000 clones, approximately 76% recorded once. The sequencing sample was made of memory CD4+ T cells sorted from blood. As to subset: CD45RA-negative fraction. The receptors come from a man between 18 and 29 years old in good health.

The V gene is TRBV18, the J gene TRBJ2-5, with TRBD2 as a possible D gene (6 bases). This CDR3 has 15 residues. V was trimmed by 3 bases and J by 4 bases, leaving 15 bases between them. Per germline, CDR1 KGHSH and CDR2 LQKENI. The CDR3 spells CASSPVGTRGETQYF. DNA of the CDR3: TGTGCCAGCTCACCTGTTGGGACTCGTGGAGAGACCCAGTACTTC.

This clone showed up just a few times. The chain couples TRBV9 to TRBJ1-2; 11 bases agree with TRBD1. Per germline, CDR1 SGDLS and CDR2 YYNGEE. This CDR3 has 17 amino acids. The V segment lost 3 bases and the J segment 4 bases; nucleotides outside the gene matches: 11. The CDR3 reads CASSASRDRGVVYGYTF. The CDR3 region has the DNA TGTGCCAGCAGCGCGAGCCGGGACAGGGGGGTGGTCTATGGCTACACCTTC.

The rearrangement uses TRBV10-2 and TRBJ1-2; weak D call: TRBD1 (5 bases). The CDR3 runs 13 residues. Germline V gives CDR1 WSHSY, CDR2 SAAADI. V shed 4 bases and J shed 8 bases, with 14 bases lying between them. The CDR3 loop is CASSANGAWGYTF. The CDR3 coding sequence is TGCGCCAGCAGTGCTAATGGGGCTTGGGGCTACACCTTC.

The chain combines TRBV4-1 with TRBJ2-3; 12 bases agree with TRBD2. This CDR3 has 17 residues. Germline V CDR1 and CDR2: MGHRA, YSYEKL. J was trimmed by 10 bases and V by 0 bases; bases with no gene match: 11. CDR3 DNA sequence: TGCGCCAGCAGCCAAGAAGCCCAGGGGCTAGCGGGAGGGGCGCAGTATTTT. Translating gives CASSQEAQGLAGGAQYF.

In its sample, this clone was seen many times. J is TRBJ1-2 and V is TRBV29-1; no reliable D call. Germline values: CDR1 SQVTM, CDR2 ANQGSEA. This CDR3 contains 11 residues. V lost 6 bases and J lost 4, with 9 bases in between. CDR3 protein: CSVAVSYGYTF. CDR3 DNA: TGCAGCGTAGCAGTAAGCTATGGCTACACCTTC.